The text below deals with one T cell receptor (beta chain). Its target is unknown. The TCR beta CDR3 regions underwent amplification using RNA transcripts as the source. HTBI primers were used for first-round RT-PCR of the TCR CDR3. One entry per CDR3 protein results from TCRdb running MiXCR on the multiplex PCR reads. This sample yields around 600,000 distinct CDR3 sequences, of which 45% are seen a single time; roughly 6.5% belongs to the top ten. The data were taken from a study of T cells in Graves' hyperthyroidism and ophthalmopathy. Study-level results: In blood, most of the thyroid clonotypes expanded above 0.001 were also present.

Trimming removed 7 bases at V and 5 bases at J, with 6 bases between. Germline CDR1 is SQVTM and CDR2 is ANQGSEA. The CDR3 is 9 residues long. This sequence joins TRBV29-1 and TRBJ2-7; unclear D gene. Sequenced material: peripheral blood or thyroid tissue (not recorded which). The origin of this receptor is an adult man with Graves' disease, either hyperthyroidism or ophthalmopathy (not recorded which). This chain's CDR3 is CSAADEQYF. CDR3 sequence (DNA): TGCAGCGCTGCCGACGAGCAGTACTTC.